The 29 T cell receptor beta chains presented below share a single source sample, sequenced in a study of T cells in Graves' hyperthyroidism and ophthalmopathy. It was RNA transcripts that yielded the amplified TCR beta CDR3 regions. When the TCR CDR3 underwent first-round RT-PCR, the HTBI primer set was used. TCRdb re-derived calls from the multiplex PCR reads in MiXCR, one entry per CDR3 protein. The sample contains approximately 210,000 distinct CDR3 sequences, approximately 17% of which appear only once. Sequencing used blood. All receptors come from a man between 50 and 59 years old with Graves' hyperthyroidism.

On this clonotype: This may arise from a read error, as a much more abundant clone is one base away. The CDR3 here is CAGSVISGANVLTF. CDR3 coding DNA: TGTGCCGGCAGCGTTATCTCTGGGGCCAACGTCCTGACTTTC. The chain has TRBV28 and TRBJ2-6; D uncertain. The CDR3 contains 14 residues. Germline V gene sequence: CDR1 MDHEN, CDR2 SYDVKM.

J is TRBJ2-7 and V is TRBV10-3, with 8 bases identical to TRBD2. CDR1 and CDR2 (germline): ENHRY, SYGVKD. V was clipped by 6 bases and J by 3 bases; unmatched bases: 7. The CDR3 runs to 14 residues. As DNA, the CDR3 is TGTGCCATCAGCCCGAGCGGGAGTCTCTACGAGCAGTACTTC. Translation: CAISPSGSLYEQYF.

This clonotype turned up a few times. The missing conserved phenylalanine or tryptophan at the end of this CDR3 makes a read error likely. The J gene is TRBJ2-7, the V gene TRBV7-2; 7 bases agree with TRBD2. The CDR3 totals 14 residues. V was clipped by 4 bases and J by 4 bases; unmatched bases: 7. The germline V gene has CDR1 SGHTA and CDR2 FQGNSA. CDR3 bases: TGTGCCAGCAGCTCTGGGACTATAAGTTACGAGCAGTACTTG. Translation gives CASSSGTISYEQYL.

This clonotype was counted at least ten times. J is TRBJ2-7 and V is TRBV6-1, with 10 bases that match TRBD2. J lost 2 bases, V lost 2 bases, and 3 bases had no gene match. This CDR3 is built from 15 residues. The germline V gene encodes CDR1 MNHNS and CDR2 SASEGT. DNA for the CDR3: TGTGCCAGCAGTGAAAGACTAGCGGGCCCCTACGAGCAGTACTTC. As protein: CASSERLAGPYEQYF.

This sequence joins TRBV28 and TRBJ2-3, with unresolved D. Germline V gives CDR1 MDHEN, CDR2 SYDVKM. This CDR3 spans 11 amino acids. V shed 7 bases and J shed 6 bases, with 8 bases lying between them. In nucleotides, the CDR3 is TGTGCCAGCACCCAACGGGATACGCAGTATTTT. Translated, it gives CASTQRDTQYF.

The table lists this clonotype with a few counts. The J gene is TRBJ2-2, the V gene TRBV20-1, with D perhaps TRBD1 (5 bases). From germline, CDR1 is DFQATT and CDR2 SNEGSKA (reference sequence). The CDR3 contains 13 residues. V gave up 1 base and J gave up 4 bases, with 7 bases separating them. CDR3 in DNA: TGCAGTGCTAGAGTTCAGGGCACCGGGGAGCTGTTTTTT. Its protein product is CSARVQGTGELFF.

This clonotype was seen a few times. The chain employs TRBV5-1 and TRBJ2-1; the D call may be TRBD1 or TRBD2 (5 bases each). From germline, CDR1 is SGHRS and CDR2 YFSETQ. CDR3 length: 15 residues. Trimming left V 5 bases short and J 3 bases short, with 15 bases between. CDR3 amino acids: CASRPGTPLYNEQFF. In nucleotides, the CDR3 is TGCGCCAGCAGACCCGGGACCCCACTCTACAATGAGCAGTTCTTC. The complete variable domain, with remaining parts taken from reference TRBV5-1 and TRBJ2-1, reads KAGVTQTPRYLIKTRGQQVTLSCSPISGHRSVSWYQQTPGQGLQFLFEYFSETQRNKGNFPGRFSGRQFSNSRSEMNVSTLELGDSALYLCASRPGTPLYNEQFFGPGTRLTVL.

This clonotype was picked up a small number of times. The gene calls are TRBV20-1 and TRBJ1-2; no reliable D call. The CDR3 runs 13 residues. The V gene's germline CDR1 is DFQATT and CDR2 SNEGSKA (reference sequence). V lost 2 bases and J 2 bases, leaving 9 bases between the germline ends. CDR3 sequence reads: CSARWQRNYGYTF. The CDR3 DNA follows: TGCAGTGCTAGATGGCAGCGGAACTATGGCTACACCTTC.

This clonotype was seen more than once but under ten times. The chain has TRBV9 and TRBJ1-6; 8 bases map to TRBD1. CDR1 is SGDLS and CDR2 is YYNGEE in the germline V gene. The CDR3 is 14 residues long. With V trimmed by 4 bases and J by 8 bases, 5 bases remained unmatched. The CDR3 here is CASSKTGADSPLHF. CDR3 DNA: TGTGCCAGCAGCAAGACAGGGGCGGATTCACCCCTCCACTTT.

This clonotype was seen a handful of times. The chain combines TRBV27 with TRBJ2-6; TRBD1 or TRBD2 may be the D gene (5 bases each). Germline V lookup: CDR1 MNHEY, CDR2 SMNVEV (reference sequence). This CDR3 comprises 16 residues. Deletions cut 6 bases from V and 0 bases from J, with 12 bases between. The DNA for the CDR3 is TGTGCCAGCAGCCGGGACGGGATCTCTGGGGCCAACGTCCTGACTTTC. Its translation is CASSRDGISGANVLTF.

This clonotype was seen at least ten times. This CDR3 is CSVETNGLAGVAADTQYF. CDR3 DNA: TGCAGCGTTGAGACGAACGGTCTAGCGGGAGTCGCTGCAGATACGCAGTATTTT. The chain couples TRBV29-1 to TRBJ2-3; 10 bases match TRBD2. J was trimmed by 4 bases and V by 3 bases; bases with no gene match: 16. The CDR3 runs to 18 residues. Germline V gene lookup returns CDR1 SQVTM and CDR2 ANQGSEA.

This clonotype was counted many times. This chain uses TRBV29-1 with TRBJ2-1, with 8 nucleotides matching TRBD1. V lost 6 bases, J lost 7 bases, and 2 bases stayed unmatched. The germline CDR1 and CDR2 sequences are SQVTM and ANQGSEA. The CDR3 consists of 11 residues. Here the CDR3 reads CSVDRVNEQFF. DNA for the CDR3: TGCAGCGTGGACAGGGTGAATGAGCAGTTCTTC.

The table lists this clonotype with many counts. The V and J genes are TRBV6-1 and TRBJ1-6; D gene uncertain. This CDR3 is 14 amino acids long. V lost 2 bases and J 7 bases, leaving 9 bases between the germline ends. Germline V gives CDR1 MNHNS, CDR2 SASEGT. As DNA, the CDR3 is TGTGCCAGCAGTGAACCGGGGTGGAATTCACCCCTCCACTTT. It specifies CASSEPGWNSPLHF.

This clonotype was observed a handful of times. J is TRBJ1-2 and V is TRBV30; D might be TRBD1 (5 bases). The length of the CDR3 is 13 residues. Trimming removed 3 bases from V and 3 bases from J, with 11 bases in between. Germline lookup yields CDR1 GTSNPN and CDR2 SVGIG (reference sequence). The CDR3 coding sequence is TGTGCCTGGAGACCGGGACTTCACTATGGCTACACCTTC. Translating gives CAWRPGLHYGYTF.

Turning to this clonotype: A much bigger clone sits one base away, suggesting this may be a read error. V usage is TRBV28 and J usage is TRBJ2-1; possibly TRBD1 or TRBD2 for D (5 bases each). This CDR3 spans 13 amino acids. The germline V gene encodes CDR1 MDHEN and CDR2 SYDVKM. As DNA, the CDR3 is TGTGCCAGCAGTTTACGCCGGGGCAATGAGCAGCTCTTC. This sequence encodes CASSLRRGNEQLF.

This clonotype was counted between two and nine times. This chain links TRBV2 with TRBJ2-1; 7 nucleotides match TRBD1. Germline trimming cut 5 bases from V and 6 bases from J; bases unmatched to any gene: 4. This CDR3 has 13 amino acids. Germline loops: CDR1 SNHLY, CDR2 FYNNEI. CDR3 nucleotides: TGTGCCAGCAGTTTCACAGGGGCCAATGAGCAGTTCTTC. Amino acid sequence: CASSFTGANEQFF.

V is TRBV3-1 and J is TRBJ2-1, with D uncertain. The ends were cut back, 2 bases at V and 2 bases at J, with 10 bases in the middle. This CDR3 has 15 amino acids. Germline V gene data show CDR1 as LGHDT and CDR2 as YNNKEL (reference sequence). For the CDR3, the DNA is TGTGCCAGCAGCCAAAATGTTTACACCTACAATGAGCAGTTCTTC. Encoded protein: CASSQNVYTYNEQFF.

This clonotype has at least ten counts. The rearrangement joins TRBV11-2 to TRBJ2-1, with TRBD2 matching 8 bases. CDR3 length: 16 residues. The germline gives CDR1 SGHAT, CDR2 FQNNGV. Trimming removed 5 bases from V and 3 bases from J; junction bases left unmatched: 9. CDR3 sequence (DNA): TGTGCCAGCAGCACCCACTTTAGCGGGATCTACAATGAGCAGTTCTTC. Protein sequence: CASSTHFSGIYNEQFF.

This clonotype has a count of ten or more. This chain links TRBV19 with TRBJ1-5; a weak D match, TRBD1 (6 bases). The CDR3 extends over 17 amino acids. The V gene lost 0 bases and the J gene lost 7 bases, with 19 bases spanning the gap. Germline assignment: CDR1 LNHDA and CDR2 SQIVND (reference sequence). CDR3 nucleotides: TGTGCCAGTAGTATAGATCGTCGAATACAGGGAGACCAGCCCCAGCATTTT. Protein product: CASSIDRRIQGDQPQHF. Using reference TRBV19 and TRBJ1-5 for the parts outside the CDR3, the full variable domain is DGGITQSPKYLFRKEGQNVTLSCEQNLNHDAMYWYRQDPGQGLRLIYYSQIVNDFQKGDIAEGYSVSREKKESFPLTVTSAQKNPTAFYLCASSIDRRIQGDQPQHFGDGTRLSIL.

This clonotype has a count of ten or more. J is TRBJ2-3 and V is TRBV28, with D possibly TRBD2 on 6 matching bases. Looked up from germline, CDR1 is MDHEN and CDR2 is SYDVKM. CDR3 length: 16 residues. The V end was cut by 6 bases, the J end by 4 bases, with 20 bases between. CDR3 bases: TGTGCCAGCAGGCCAAACGGGGCGGGAAGTTCAGATACGCAGTATTTT. Protein sequence: CASRPNGAGSSDTQYF. Using reference TRBV28 and TRBJ2-3 for the parts outside the CDR3, the full variable domain is DVKVTQSSRYLVKRTGEKVFLECVQDMDHENMFWYRQDPGLGLRLIYFSYDVKMKEKGDIPEGYSVSREKKERFSLILESASTNQTSMYLCASRPNGAGSSDTQYFGPGTRLTVL.

This clonotype was seen many times. The chain employs TRBV5-1 and TRBJ2-1; no firm D call. Trimming removed 4 bases from V and 3 bases from J, with 11 bases in between. The CDR3 sequence is 14 residues long. Germline assignment: CDR1 SGHRS and CDR2 YFSETQ. The DNA of the CDR3 is TGCGCCAGCAGCAGAGATTGGGGCTACAATGAGCAGTTCTTC. Residues: CASSRDWGYNEQFF.

Many counts were recorded for this clonotype. The rearrangement joins TRBV15 to TRBJ2-1; 10 nucleotides line up with TRBD1. The germline V gene has CDR1 LNHNV and CDR2 YYDKDF (reference sequence). Losses at the gene ends were 0 bases for V and 7 bases for J; bases not matched to a gene: 9. The CDR3 has 17 amino acids. The CDR3, as DNA: TGTGCCACCAGCAGAGAGAAGGCGGGACAGGGGTGGAATGAGCAGTTCTTC. It encodes CATSREKAGQGWNEQFF. Together with reference TRBV15 and TRBJ2-1, the CDR3 gives the full variable domain: DAMVIQNPRYQVTQFGKPVTLSCSQTLNHNVMYWYQQKSSQAPKLLFHYYDKDFNNEADTPDNFQSRRPNTSFCFLDIRSPGLGDTAMYLCATSREKAGQGWNEQFFGPGTRLTVL.

This clonotype has at least ten counts. V usage is TRBV11-2 and J usage is TRBJ1-1; D is unclear. The CDR3 is 13 amino acids. The V end lost 6 bases, the J end lost 4 bases, and 12 bases lay between the germline ends. The V gene's germline CDR1 is SGHAT and CDR2 FQNNGV. CDR3 in DNA: TGTGCCAGCAGGCCGATTGGCAGCACTGAAGCTTTCTTT. This translates into CASRPIGSTEAFF.

This rearrangement joins TRBV10-2 to TRBJ1-2; D is possibly TRBD1 (5 bases). The germline V gene encodes CDR1 WSHSY and CDR2 SAAADI. CDR3 length equals 12 residues. V lost 6 bases, J lost 4 bases, and 9 bases lay in between. The CDR3 loop reads CASRGGLYGYTF. Here the CDR3 DNA reads TGCGCCAGCAGGGGGGGACTCTATGGCTACACCTTC.

Points on this clonotype: A much larger clone is a single base away; this may be a read error. The CDR3 reads CTSSDYGLAGSEQYF. The CDR3 DNA reads as TGTACCAGCAGTGATTATGGACTAGCGGGTTCCGAGCAGTACTTC. The chain employs TRBV2 and TRBJ2-7; 11 bases line up with TRBD2. Germline V gene lookup returns CDR1 SNHLY and CDR2 FYNNEI. The CDR3 runs to 15 residues.

V gene TRBV5-1 combines with J gene TRBJ2-7; perhaps TRBD1 as D (6 bases). The CDR3 length is 14 residues. V was shortened by 3 bases and J by 0 bases, with 10 bases between the two germline ends. The germline V gene has CDR1 SGHRS and CDR2 YFSETQ. CDR3 in amino acids: CASSSTGFSYEQYF. The CDR3 region has the DNA TGCGCCAGCAGCTCTACAGGGTTCTCCTACGAGCAGTACTTC.

V is TRBV5-4 and J is TRBJ2-3; no reliable D call. The CDR3 covers 15 residues. Germline CDR1 reads SGHNT; CDR2 reads YYREEE (reference sequence). Trimming removed 0 bases at V and 2 bases at J, with 10 bases between. The CDR3 nucleotides read TGTGCCAGCAGCTTGGGGGTGCGGAACACAGATACGCAGTATTTT. It translates to CASSLGVRNTDTQYF. The full variable domain, in which reference TRBV5-4 and TRBJ2-3 provide the parts outside the CDR3, is ETGVTQSPTHLIKTRGQQVTLRCSSQSGHNTVSWYQQALGQGPQFIFQYYREEENGRGNFPPRFSGLQFPNYSSELNVNALELDDSALYLCASSLGVRNTDTQYFGPGTRLTVL.

This clonotype was observed a handful of times. DNA for the CDR3: TGTGCCACCAGGGACAGTGAGTACGGGGAGCTGTTTTTT. It is translated as CATRDSEYGELFF. The genes are TRBV24-1 and TRBJ2-2; a possible D gene is TRBD1 (6 bases). CDR1 is KGHDR and CDR2 is SFDVKD in the germline V gene. The CDR3 loop spans 13 amino acids. The germline V and J ends were trimmed by 7 bases and 7 bases, with 12 bases remaining between them.

This clonotype showed up many times. V usage is TRBV3-1 and J usage is TRBJ2-3; 7 nucleotides align to TRBD1. The V gene end was trimmed by 8 bases and the J gene end by 0 bases; junction bases not matched to a gene: 5. CDR3 length: 14 amino acids. Germline CDR1 reads LGHDT; CDR2 reads YNNKEL (reference sequence). CDR3 sequence reads: CASDGTDSTDTQYF. The CDR3 DNA reads TGTGCCAGCGATGGGACAGACAGCACAGATACGCAGTATTTT.